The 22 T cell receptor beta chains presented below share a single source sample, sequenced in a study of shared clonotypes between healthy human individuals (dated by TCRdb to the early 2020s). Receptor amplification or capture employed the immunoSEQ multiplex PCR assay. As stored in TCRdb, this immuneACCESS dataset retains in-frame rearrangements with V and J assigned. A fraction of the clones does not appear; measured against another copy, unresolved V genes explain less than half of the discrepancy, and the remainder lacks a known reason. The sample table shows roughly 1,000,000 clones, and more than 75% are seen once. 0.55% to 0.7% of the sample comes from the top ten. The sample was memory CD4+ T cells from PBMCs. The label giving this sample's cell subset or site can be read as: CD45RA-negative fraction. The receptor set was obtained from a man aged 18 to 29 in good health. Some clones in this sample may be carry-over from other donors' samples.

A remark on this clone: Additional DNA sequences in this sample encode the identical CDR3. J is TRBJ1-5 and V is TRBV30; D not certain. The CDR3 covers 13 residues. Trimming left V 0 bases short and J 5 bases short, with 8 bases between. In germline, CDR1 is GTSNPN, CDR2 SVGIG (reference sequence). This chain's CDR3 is CAWSVAGDQPQHF. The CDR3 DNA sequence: TGTGCCTGGAGTGTAGCGGGTGATCAGCCCCAGCATTTT.

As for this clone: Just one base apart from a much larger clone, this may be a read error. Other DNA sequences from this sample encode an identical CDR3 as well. This CDR3 reads CASSLSTAMNTEAFF. DNA of the CDR3: TGTGCCAGCAGTTTAAGTACAGCCATGAACACTGAGGCTTTCTTT. The rearrangement uses TRBV28 and TRBJ1-1; D remains ambiguous. Germline CDR1 MDHEN, CDR2 SYDVKM. The CDR3 totals 15 residues.

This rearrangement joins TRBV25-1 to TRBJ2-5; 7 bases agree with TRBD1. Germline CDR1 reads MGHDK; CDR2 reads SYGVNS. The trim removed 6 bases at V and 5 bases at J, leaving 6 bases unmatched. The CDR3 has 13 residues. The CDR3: CASRTGAIETQYF. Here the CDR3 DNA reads TGTGCCAGCAGAACAGGGGCCATCGAGACCCAGTACTTC.

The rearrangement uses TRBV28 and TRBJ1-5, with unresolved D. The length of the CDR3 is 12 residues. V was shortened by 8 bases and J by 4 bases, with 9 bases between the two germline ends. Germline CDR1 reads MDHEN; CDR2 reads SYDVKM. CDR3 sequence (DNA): TGTGCCAGCGCCATAATTAATCAGCCCCAGCATTTT. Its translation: CASAIINQPQHF.

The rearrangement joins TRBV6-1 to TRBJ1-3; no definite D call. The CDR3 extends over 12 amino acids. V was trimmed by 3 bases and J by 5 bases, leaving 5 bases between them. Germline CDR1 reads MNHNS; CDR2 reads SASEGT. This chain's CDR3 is CASSEVRNTIYF. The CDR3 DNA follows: TGTGCCAGCAGTGAGGTACGAAACACCATATATTTT.

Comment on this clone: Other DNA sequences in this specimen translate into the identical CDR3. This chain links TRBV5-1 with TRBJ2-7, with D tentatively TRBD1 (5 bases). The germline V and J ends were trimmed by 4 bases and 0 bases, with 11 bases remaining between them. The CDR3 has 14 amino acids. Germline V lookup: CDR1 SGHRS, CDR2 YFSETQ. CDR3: CASSPQGSSYEQYF. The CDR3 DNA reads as TGCGCCAGCAGCCCCCAGGGCAGCTCCTACGAGCAGTACTTC.

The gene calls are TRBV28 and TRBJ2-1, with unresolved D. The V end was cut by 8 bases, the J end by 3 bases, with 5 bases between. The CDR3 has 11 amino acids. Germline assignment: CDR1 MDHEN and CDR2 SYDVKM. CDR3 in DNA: TGTGCCAGCCAAAACTACAATGAGCAGTTCTTC. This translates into CASQNYNEQFF.

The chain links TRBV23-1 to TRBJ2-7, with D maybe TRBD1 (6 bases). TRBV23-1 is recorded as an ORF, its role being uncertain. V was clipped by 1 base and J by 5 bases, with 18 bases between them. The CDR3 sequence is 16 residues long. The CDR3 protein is CASSQYWGHHSNEQYF. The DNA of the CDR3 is TGCGCCAGCAGTCAATACTGGGGACATCACTCAAACGAGCAGTACTTC.

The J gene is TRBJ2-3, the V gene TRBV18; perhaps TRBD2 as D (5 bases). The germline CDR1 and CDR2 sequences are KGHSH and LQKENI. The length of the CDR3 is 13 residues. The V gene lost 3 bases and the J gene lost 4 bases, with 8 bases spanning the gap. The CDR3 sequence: CASSPGAPDTQYF. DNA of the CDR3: TGTGCCAGCTCACCGGGAGCTCCAGATACGCAGTATTTT. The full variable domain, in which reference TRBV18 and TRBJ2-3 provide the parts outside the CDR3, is NAGVMQNPRHLVRRRGQEARLRCSPMKGHSHVYWYRQLPEEGLKFMVYLQKENIIDESGMPKERFSAEFPKEGPSILRIQQVVRGDSAAYFCASSPGAPDTQYFGPGTRLTVL.

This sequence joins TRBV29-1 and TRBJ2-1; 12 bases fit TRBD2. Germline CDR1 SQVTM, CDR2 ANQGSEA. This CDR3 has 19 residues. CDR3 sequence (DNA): TGCAGTGGGGGGGATATAGTGACTAGCGGGAGAAGGGGCTACAATGAGCAGTTCTTC. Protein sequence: CSGGDIVTSGRRGYNEQFF.

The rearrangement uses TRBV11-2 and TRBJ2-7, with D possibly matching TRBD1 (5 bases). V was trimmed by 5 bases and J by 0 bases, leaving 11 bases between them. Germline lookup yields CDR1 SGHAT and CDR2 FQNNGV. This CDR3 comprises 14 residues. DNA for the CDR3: TGTGCCAGCAGCATCACCGACAGCTCCTACGAGCAGTACTTC. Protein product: CASSITDSSYEQYF.

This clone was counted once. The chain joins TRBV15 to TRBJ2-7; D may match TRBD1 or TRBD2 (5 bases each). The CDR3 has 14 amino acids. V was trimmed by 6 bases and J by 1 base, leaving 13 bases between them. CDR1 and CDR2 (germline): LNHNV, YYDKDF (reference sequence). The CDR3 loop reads CATSYGTESYEQYF. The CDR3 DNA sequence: TGTGCCACCAGTTATGGGACGGAATCCTACGAGCAGTACTTC.

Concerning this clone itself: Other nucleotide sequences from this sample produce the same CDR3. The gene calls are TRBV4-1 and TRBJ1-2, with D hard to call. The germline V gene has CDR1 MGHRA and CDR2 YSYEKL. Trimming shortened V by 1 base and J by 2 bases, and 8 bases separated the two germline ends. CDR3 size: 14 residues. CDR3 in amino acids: CASSQAARNYGYTF. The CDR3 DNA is TGCGCCAGCAGCCAAGCAGCAAGGAACTATGGCTACACCTTC.

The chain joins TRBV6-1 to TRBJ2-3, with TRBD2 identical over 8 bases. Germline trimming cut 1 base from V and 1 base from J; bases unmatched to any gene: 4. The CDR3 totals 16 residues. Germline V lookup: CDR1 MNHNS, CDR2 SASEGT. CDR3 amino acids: CASSEVSGSGTDTQYF. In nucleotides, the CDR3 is TGTGCCAGCAGTGAAGTAAGCGGGAGTGGCACAGATACGCAGTATTTT.

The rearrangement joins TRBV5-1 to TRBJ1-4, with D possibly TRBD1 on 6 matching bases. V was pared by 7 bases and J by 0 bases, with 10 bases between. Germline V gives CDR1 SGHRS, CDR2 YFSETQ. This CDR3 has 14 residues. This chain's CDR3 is CASGGGATNEKLFF. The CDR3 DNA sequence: TGCGCCAGCGGGGGCGGGGCAACTAATGAAAAACTGTTTTTT. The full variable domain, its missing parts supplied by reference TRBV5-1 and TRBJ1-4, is KAGVTQTPRYLIKTRGQQVTLSCSPISGHRSVSWYQQTPGQGLQFLFEYFSETQRNKGNFPGRFSGRQFSNSRSEMNVSTLELGDSALYLCASGGGATNEKLFFGSGTQLSVL.

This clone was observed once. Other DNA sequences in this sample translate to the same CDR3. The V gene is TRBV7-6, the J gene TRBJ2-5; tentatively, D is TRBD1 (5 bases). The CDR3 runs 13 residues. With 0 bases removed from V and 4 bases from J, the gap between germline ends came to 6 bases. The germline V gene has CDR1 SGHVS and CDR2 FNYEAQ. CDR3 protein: CASSLAGAETQYF. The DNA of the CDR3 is TGTGCCAGCAGCTTAGCTGGGGCAGAGACCCAGTACTTC. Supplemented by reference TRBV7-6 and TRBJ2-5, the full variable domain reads GAGVSQSPRYKVTKRGQDVALRCDPISGHVSLYWYRQALGQGPEFLTYFNYEAQQDKSGLPNDRFSAERPEGSISTLTIQRTEQRDSAMYRCASSLAGAETQYFGPGTRLLVL.

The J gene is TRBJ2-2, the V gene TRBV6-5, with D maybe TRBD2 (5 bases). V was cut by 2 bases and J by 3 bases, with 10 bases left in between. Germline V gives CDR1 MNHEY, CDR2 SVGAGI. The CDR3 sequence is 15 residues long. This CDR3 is CASSYGGPYTGELFF. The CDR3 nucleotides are TGTGCCAGCAGTTACGGCGGGCCCTACACCGGGGAGCTGTTTTTT.

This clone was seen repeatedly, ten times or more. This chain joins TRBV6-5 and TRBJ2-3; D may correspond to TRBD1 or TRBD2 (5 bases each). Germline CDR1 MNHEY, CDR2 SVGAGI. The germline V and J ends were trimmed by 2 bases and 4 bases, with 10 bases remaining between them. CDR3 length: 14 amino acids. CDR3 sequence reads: CASSYGGGADTQYF. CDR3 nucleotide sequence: TGTGCCAGCAGTTACGGGGGTGGGGCAGATACGCAGTATTTT.

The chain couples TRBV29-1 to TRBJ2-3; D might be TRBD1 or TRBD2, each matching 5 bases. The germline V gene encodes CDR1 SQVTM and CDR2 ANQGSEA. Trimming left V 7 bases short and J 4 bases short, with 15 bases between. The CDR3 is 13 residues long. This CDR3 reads CSAGDLPPDTQYF. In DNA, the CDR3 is TGCAGCGCCGGGGACCTTCCCCCAGATACGCAGTATTTT.

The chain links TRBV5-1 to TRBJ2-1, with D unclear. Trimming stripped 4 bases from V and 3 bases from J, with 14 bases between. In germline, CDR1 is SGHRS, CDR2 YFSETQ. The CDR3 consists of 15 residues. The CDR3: CASSARGGNYNEQFF. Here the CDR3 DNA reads TGCGCCAGCAGCGCACGAGGCGGCAACTACAATGAGCAGTTCTTC. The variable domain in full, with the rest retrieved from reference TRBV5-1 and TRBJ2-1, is KAGVTQTPRYLIKTRGQQVTLSCSPISGHRSVSWYQQTPGQGLQFLFEYFSETQRNKGNFPGRFSGRQFSNSRSEMNVSTLELGDSALYLCASSARGGNYNEQFFGPGTRLTVL.

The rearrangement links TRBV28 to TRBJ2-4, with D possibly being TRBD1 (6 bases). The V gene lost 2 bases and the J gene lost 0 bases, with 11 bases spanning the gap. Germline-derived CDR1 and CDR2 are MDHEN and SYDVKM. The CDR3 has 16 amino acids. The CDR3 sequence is CASSLGTGLAKNIQYF. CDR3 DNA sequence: TGTGCCAGCAGTTTAGGAACAGGGTTAGCCAAAAACATTCAGTACTTC.

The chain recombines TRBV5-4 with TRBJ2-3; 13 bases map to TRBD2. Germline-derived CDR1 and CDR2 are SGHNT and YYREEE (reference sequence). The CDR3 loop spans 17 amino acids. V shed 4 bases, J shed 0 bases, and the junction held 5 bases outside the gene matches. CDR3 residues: CASSQGLAGASTDTQYF. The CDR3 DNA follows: TGTGCCAGCAGCCAAGGACTAGCGGGGGCCAGCACAGATACGCAGTATTTT.